This T cell receptor beta chain was found in a study of response to subunit inactivated influenza vaccine. There are 16 residues in the CDR3. V lost 1 base and J lost 2; bases outside the gene matches: 6. Germline-derived CDR1 and CDR2 are LGHNA and YSLEER. This clonotype has only a few counts. TCRdb recomputed calls from the RT-PCR reads with MiXCR, one row per CDR3 protein. The sample consists of more than 450,000 distinct CDR3 sequences, about an eighth of them appearing once. This chain connects TRBV4-3 to TRBJ2-3; 7 bases agree with TRBD1. This sequence was found in a man in his forties or fifties who received an inactivated influenza vaccine. The specimen was PBMCs from blood, collected on the day of vaccination. CDR3 nucleotide sequence: TGCGCCAGCAGCCAAGTGCGACAGGGAAACACAGATACGCAGTATTTT. This translates into CASSQVRQGNTDTQYF.